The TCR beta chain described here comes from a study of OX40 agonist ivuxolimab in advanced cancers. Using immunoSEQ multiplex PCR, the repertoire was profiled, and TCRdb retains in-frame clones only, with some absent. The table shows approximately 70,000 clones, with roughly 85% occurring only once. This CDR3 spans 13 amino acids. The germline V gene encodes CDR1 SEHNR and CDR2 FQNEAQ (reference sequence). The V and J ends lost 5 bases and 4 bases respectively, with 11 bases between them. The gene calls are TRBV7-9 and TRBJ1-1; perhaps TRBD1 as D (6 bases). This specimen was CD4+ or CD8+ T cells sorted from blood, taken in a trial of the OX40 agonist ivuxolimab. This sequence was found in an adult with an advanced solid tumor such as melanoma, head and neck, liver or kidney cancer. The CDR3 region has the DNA TGTGCCAGCAGCCTTCAGGGGATCACTGAAGCTTTCTTT. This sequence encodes CASSLQGITEAFF.